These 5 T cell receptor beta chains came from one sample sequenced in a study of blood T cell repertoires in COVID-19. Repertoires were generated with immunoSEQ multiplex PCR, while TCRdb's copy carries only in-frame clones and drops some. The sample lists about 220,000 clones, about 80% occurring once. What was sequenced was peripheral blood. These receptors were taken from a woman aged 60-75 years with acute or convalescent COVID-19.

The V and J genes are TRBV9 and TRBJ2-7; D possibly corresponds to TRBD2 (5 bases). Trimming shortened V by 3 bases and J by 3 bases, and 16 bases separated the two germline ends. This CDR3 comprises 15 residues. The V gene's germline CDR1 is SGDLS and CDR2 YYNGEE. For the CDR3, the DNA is TGTGCCAGCAGCGGGGGTAAGACGGGGTTCTACGAGCAGTACTTC. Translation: CASSGGKTGFYEQYF.

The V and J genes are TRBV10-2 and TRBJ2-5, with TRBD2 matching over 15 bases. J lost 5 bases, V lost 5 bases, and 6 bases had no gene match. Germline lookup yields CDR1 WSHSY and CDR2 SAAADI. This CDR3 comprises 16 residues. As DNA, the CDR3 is TGCGCCAGCAGTTATGGACTAGCGGGGGGGTCGGAGACCCAGTACTTC. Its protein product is CASSYGLAGGSETQYF.

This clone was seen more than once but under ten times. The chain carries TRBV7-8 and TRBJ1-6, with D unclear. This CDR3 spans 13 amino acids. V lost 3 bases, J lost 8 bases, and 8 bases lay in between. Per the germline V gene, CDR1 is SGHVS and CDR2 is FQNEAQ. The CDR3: CASSFSPDSPLHF. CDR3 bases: TGTGCCAGCAGCTTTTCCCCTGATTCACCCCTCCACTTT.

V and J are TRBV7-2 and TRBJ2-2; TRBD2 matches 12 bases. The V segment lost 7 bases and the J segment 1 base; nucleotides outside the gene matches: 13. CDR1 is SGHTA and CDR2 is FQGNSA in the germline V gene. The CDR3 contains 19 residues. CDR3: CASTLAGGPSKKNTGELFF. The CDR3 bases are TGTGCCAGCACCCTAGCGGGGGGGCCCAGCAAGAAGAACACCGGGGAGCTGTTTTTT.

This CDR3 is CASSLTVLRPYEQYF. DNA of the CDR3: TGTGCCAGCAGCTTAACCGTACTTCGCCCCTACGAGCAGTACTTC. J is TRBJ2-7 and V is TRBV7-3; D uncertain. Trimming took 0 bases from V and 2 from J, leaving 11 bases between them. Germline V gene sequence: CDR1 SGHTA, CDR2 FQGTGA. The CDR3 consists of 15 residues.